These 29 T cell receptor beta chains were sequenced from one sample in a study of tumor-infiltrating lymphocytes in glioblastoma multiforme. TCRB libraries came from RNA via three nested multiplex PCR rounds. TCRdb reprocessed the multiplex PCR reads with MiXCR, giving one entry per CDR3 protein. The sample includes about 10,000 distinct CDR3 sequences, 66% of them seen just once. The sample comprised brain tumor tissue. These receptors all come from a male donor with glioblastoma.

This clonotype appeared a single time. This rearrangement joins TRBV5-6 to TRBJ2-7; a weak D match, TRBD2 (5 bases). Trimming removed 1 base at V and 5 bases at J, with 16 bases between. This CDR3 has 15 residues. Looked up from germline, CDR1 is SGHDT and CDR2 is YYEEEE. The CDR3 DNA sequence: TGTGCCAGCAGCTTGAACCCACCGGGATGGAACGAGCAGTACTTC. Encoded protein: CASSLNPPGWNEQYF.

As for this clonotype: Germline and junction disagree at one end, which may indicate a read error. The chain has TRBV6-5 and TRBJ2-5, with unresolved D. Germline V lookup: CDR1 MNHEY, CDR2 SVGAGI. CDR3 length equals 15 residues. The CDR3 region is CVSSYPGRPQETQYF. DNA for the CDR3: TGTGTCAGCAGTTACCCGGGCAGGCCACAAGAGACCCAGTACTTC.

The chain joins TRBV20-1 to TRBJ2-1; 7 bases map to TRBD1. V lost 7 bases to trimming and J lost 8 bases; unmatched junction nucleotides: 17. From germline, CDR1 is DFQATT and CDR2 SNEGSKA (reference sequence). This CDR3 region has 15 residues. The chain's CDR3 is CSEGARKIGSDEQFF. CDR3 DNA sequence: TGCAGTGAGGGGGCTCGGAAGATAGGGTCGGATGAGCAGTTCTTC.

This clonotype is medium-sized (0.01 to 0.1%) by share. The chain couples TRBV6-6 to TRBJ2-5, with D unresolved. The length of the CDR3 is 12 residues. Trimming pared 1 base from V and 5 bases from J, leaving 5 bases between. CDR1 MNHNY and CDR2 SVGAGI come from the germline V gene (reference sequence). The CDR3 DNA reads as TGTGCCAGCAGTTACTGGGATGAGACCCAGTACTTC. Encoded protein: CASSYWDETQYF.

In its sample, this clonotype was seen a few times. V gene TRBV27 combines with J gene TRBJ2-3; D may be TRBD2 (6 bases). This CDR3 comprises 14 residues. The germline CDR1 and CDR2 sequences are MNHEY and SMNVEV (reference sequence). V was shortened by 2 bases and J by 2 bases, with 8 bases between the two germline ends. CDR3 in amino acids: CASSLLAPTDTQYF. The CDR3 DNA is TGTGCCAGCAGTTTACTAGCGCCCACAGATACGCAGTATTTT.

A note on this clonotype: Mismatch with germline at one junction end may stem from a read error. The chain joins TRBV7-8 to TRBJ2-3; possibly TRBD2 for D (7 bases). Per germline, CDR1 SGHVS and CDR2 FQNEAQ. CDR3 length: 16 amino acids. For the CDR3, the DNA is TGTGCCAGCAGCTTAAGCGGGACATATAGCACAGAAACGCAGTATTTT. This sequence encodes CASSLSGTYSTETQYF.

Worth noting for this clonotype: At one boundary the junction diverges from the germline segment, which might be a read error. The V call is TRBV29-1, the J call TRBJ1-4; TRBD1 aligns across 11 bases. The germline CDR1 and CDR2 sequences are SQVTM and ANQGSEA. CDR3 length: 14 residues. The chain's CDR3 is CSGGTGGTNEKLFF. CDR3 in DNA: TGCAGCGGTGGGACAGGGGGGACTAATGAAAAGCTGTTTTTT.

V gene TRBV30 combines with J gene TRBJ2-4; 8 bases match TRBD2. The CDR3 spans 12 residues. CDR1 and CDR2 from the germline V gene are GTSNPN and SVGIG (reference sequence). V lost 4 bases to trimming and J lost 6 bases; unmatched junction nucleotides: 2. The CDR3 coding sequence is TGTGCCTGGACCCGGGGGGGAAACATTCAGTACTTC. Protein sequence: CAWTRGGNIQYF.

The chain recombines TRBV11-2 with TRBJ1-6, with 7 bases aligning to TRBD1. CDR3 length: 18 amino acids. CDR1 is SGHAT and CDR2 is FQNNGV in the germline V gene. The V segment lost 4 bases and the J segment 5 bases; nucleotides outside the gene matches: 14. The CDR3: CASSSSGDRVQDNSPLHF. The CDR3 DNA follows: TGTGCCAGCAGCTCATCCGGGGACAGAGTCCAGGATAATTCACCCCTCCACTTT.

This clonotype is labeled as medium-sized. The gene calls are TRBV20-1 and TRBJ2-3; D remains ambiguous. V lost 7 bases and J lost 2, with 16 bases in between. Looked up from germline, CDR1 is DFQATT and CDR2 is SNEGSKA (reference sequence). The CDR3 has 14 amino acids. CDR3 residues: CSVNTVYPTDTQYF. CDR3 bases: TGCAGTGTAAACACGGTTTATCCCACAGATACGCAGTATTTT.

The rearrangement joins TRBV12-3 or TRBV12-4 to TRBJ2-1, with 9 bases that match TRBD2. The ends lost 7 bases at V and 6 bases at J; junction bases unmatched: 16. CDR3 size: 17 residues. The DNA for the CDR3 is TGTGCCAGCACCTCGAGGTGGCGGGGGGGCCGCCGCAATGAGCAGTTCTTC. Translation: CASTSRWRGGRRNEQFF.

Worth noting for this clonotype: The junction does not match germline at one end; this may be a read error. The gene calls are TRBV12-3 or TRBV12-4 and TRBJ2-7, with a weak D call TRBD2 (5 bases). CDR3 length equals 13 residues. This CDR3 reads CSSSYFGTYEQYF. The CDR3 DNA follows: TGTTCCAGCAGTTACTTCGGGACCTACGAGCAGTACTTC.

This clonotype was counted between two and nine times. This chain links TRBV2 with TRBJ2-4; 8 positions agree with TRBD1. Per germline, CDR1 SNHLY and CDR2 FYNNEI. Trimming at V came to 4 bases and at J to 8 bases, leaving 4 bases not matched to a gene. The CDR3 sequence is 13 residues long. CDR3 residues: CASSGQGMDIQYF. The CDR3 region has the DNA TGTGCCAGCAGTGGACAGGGGATGGACATTCAGTACTTC. The whole variable domain, filled in from reference TRBV2 and TRBJ2-4, reads EPEVTQTPSHQVTQMGQEVILRCVPISNHLYFYWYRQILGQKVEFLVSFYNNEISEKSEIFDDQFSVERPDGSNFTLKIRSTKLEDSAMYFCASSGQGMDIQYFGAGTRLSVL.

For this clonotype: A read error is likely, as this CDR3 ends without the conserved phenylalanine or tryptophan. The J gene is TRBJ2-1, the V gene TRBV20-1, with D possibly TRBD2 on 6 matching bases. There are 13 residues in the CDR3. CDR1 DFQATT and CDR2 SNEGSKA come from the germline V gene (reference sequence). Trimming stripped 8 bases from V and 8 bases from J, with 19 bases between. The CDR3 coding sequence is TGCAGTCCTCCACAGACTAGGCCCGATGAGCAGTTCTTA. Protein product: CSPPQTRPDEQFL.

V usage is TRBV20-1 and J usage is TRBJ2-3, with 8 positions matching TRBD2. V gave up 8 bases and J gave up 4 bases; unmatched junction bases: 8. The CDR3 loop spans 13 amino acids. Germline lookup yields CDR1 DFQATT and CDR2 SNEGSKA (reference sequence). The CDR3 region is CSPGGGAADTQYF. CDR3 DNA sequence: TGCAGTCCGGGAGGGGGGGCAGCAGATACGCAGTATTTT.

This clonotype was recorded at least ten times. The chain recombines TRBV28 with TRBJ2-7; 7 bases are a match to TRBD1. J was trimmed by 2 bases and V by 3 bases; bases with no gene match: 4. Germline lookup yields CDR1 MDHEN and CDR2 SYDVKM. The CDR3 runs 14 residues. In DNA, the CDR3 is TGTGCCAGCAGTTTGCAGCAGGGGGCCTACGAGCAGTACTTC. It translates to CASSLQQGAYEQYF.

This clonotype was recorded many times. A much bigger clone sits one base away, suggesting this may be a read error. V and J are TRBV6-2 or TRBV6-3 and TRBJ2-2, with D perhaps being TRBD1 or TRBD2 (6 bases each). Germline assignment: CDR1 MNHEY and CDR2 SVGEGT. This CDR3 has 10 amino acids. CDR3 loop: CASRNRGLVF. As DNA, the CDR3 is TGTGCCAGCCGAAACCGGGGGCTGGTTTTT.

Note on this clonotype: Germline is not matched at one junction end, which may reflect a read error. The chain uses TRBV11-1 and TRBJ2-7; 13 bases are shared with TRBD2. CDR1 is SGHAT, CDR2 FQDESV, per germline (reference sequence). The CDR3 is 14 residues long. The CDR3 coding sequence is TGTGGCAGCAGGACTAGCGGGAGTGTCAACGAGCAGTACTTC. Its translation is CGSRTSGSVNEQYF.

The sample holds one count of this clonotype. Mismatch with germline at one junction end may stem from a read error. This chain joins TRBV6-4 and TRBJ2-3; weak D call: TRBD2 (7 bases). Germline loops: CDR1 MRHNA, CDR2 SNTAGT. The CDR3 contains 15 residues. CDR3 sequence: CASSASRGATNTHYF. The CDR3 nucleotides read TGTGCCAGCAGTGCTTCCCGGGGGGCCACAAATACGCACTATTTT.

This chain links TRBV6-5 with TRBJ2-2, with D hard to call. CDR1 is MNHEY, CDR2 SVGAGI, per germline. V was shortened by 2 bases and J by 1 base, with 8 bases between the two germline ends. This CDR3 has 15 residues. The CDR3 region has the DNA TGTGCCAGCAGTTACCTAGGGCGGAACACCGGGGAGCTGTTTTTT. It encodes CASSYLGRNTGELFF.

This clonotype has only a few counts. A much bigger clone sits one base away, suggesting this may be a read error. This chain links TRBV10-3 with TRBJ2-1; 7 positions match TRBD2. The germline gives CDR1 ENHRY, CDR2 SYGVKD. This CDR3 has 15 residues. CDR3 sequence reads: CAVSESTSAYSEQFF. CDR3 sequence (DNA): TGTGCCGTCAGTGAGTCAACTAGCGCATACAGTGAGCAGTTCTTC.

This clonotype is judged medium-sized. The chain links TRBV4-1 to TRBJ1-1; 7 bases map to TRBD1. In germline, CDR1 is MGHRA, CDR2 YSYEKL. This CDR3 contains 14 residues. Trimming cost V 5 bases and J 4 bases; bases outside gene matches: 7. CDR3 coding DNA: TGCGCCAGCAGCAAGGGACAGACTTTCACTGAAGCTTTCTTT. This gives the protein CASSKGQTFTEAFF.

This clonotype was seen more than once but under ten times. The chain combines TRBV11-2 with TRBJ2-5; 8 bases are a match to TRBD1. Germline CDR1 reads SGHAT; CDR2 reads FQNNGV. This CDR3 has 17 amino acids. The junction had 11 bases not matched to a gene; V was cut back by 3 bases and J by 2 bases. The CDR3 sequence: CASSFSRHRGSQETQYF. In DNA, the CDR3 is TGTGCCAGCAGCTTTTCGCGTCACAGGGGGTCGCAAGAGACCCAGTACTTC. The variable domain in full, completed from reference TRBV11-2 and TRBJ2-5, reads EAGVAQSPRYKIIEKRQSVAFWCNPISGHATLYWYQQILGQGPKLLIQFQNNGVVDDSQLPKDRFSAERLKGVDSTLKIQPAKLEDSAVYLCASSFSRHRGSQETQYFGPGTRLLVL.

This clonotype was observed once. The chain recombines TRBV11-2 with TRBJ2-7; D tentatively reads TRBD1 or TRBD2 (5 bases each). This CDR3 region has 13 residues. Per the germline V gene, CDR1 is SGHAT and CDR2 is FQNNGV. Trimming pared 5 bases from V and 5 bases from J, leaving 13 bases between. CDR3 nucleotide sequence: TGTGCCAGCAGCACAGGATGGGGGAACGAGCAGTACTTC. This gives the protein CASSTGWGNEQYF.

This rearrangement joins TRBV11-1 to TRBJ2-3, with 8 nucleotides matching TRBD2. The trim removed 2 bases at V and 6 bases at J, leaving 13 bases unmatched. The CDR3 covers 17 residues. Germline V gives CDR1 SGHAT, CDR2 FQDESV (reference sequence). CDR3 in DNA: TGTGCCAGCAGCTTATGGCGGGAGGACCACCAGGGGGATACGCAGTATTTT. Residues: CASSLWREDHQGDTQYF.

Note on this clonotype: A much larger clone lies a single base off, so this may be a read error. This is likely a read error, given that the CDR3 carries no conserved phenylalanine or tryptophan at its end. This chain links TRBV29-1 with TRBJ2-1, with 9 bases fitting TRBD1. There are 16 residues in the CDR3. The germline CDR1 and CDR2 sequences are SQVTM and ANQGSEA. V gave up 0 bases and J gave up 2 bases; unmatched junction bases: 5. As DNA, the CDR3 is TGCAGCGTTGAAGACCCGGACAGGGGAACCTACAATGAGCAGTTCCTC. Translating gives CSVEDPDRGTYNEQFL.

About this clonotype: It is likely a read error, because the conserved phenylalanine at the end of the CDR3 is missing. The rearrangement links TRBV20-1 to TRBJ2-1; D possibly uses TRBD1 or TRBD2 (5 bases each). V lost 3 bases, J lost 4 bases, and 13 bases lay in between. This CDR3 contains 14 residues. From germline, CDR1 is DFQATT and CDR2 SNEGSKA (reference sequence). CDR3 sequence reads: CSASGGITYNEQFV. The CDR3 coding sequence is TGCAGTGCTAGTGGGGGTATCACTTACAATGAGCAGTTCGTC.

This chain links TRBV11-2 with TRBJ1-6; 9 nucleotides agree with TRBD1. Germline V lookup: CDR1 SGHAT, CDR2 FQNNGV. The trim removed 4 bases at V and 11 bases at J, leaving 18 bases unmatched. CDR3 size: 18 residues. CDR3 region: CASSSSGDRVQGKPPLHF. Here the CDR3 DNA reads TGTGCCAGCAGCTCATCAGGGGACAGGGTTCAGGGTAAACCACCCCTCCACTTT.

The chain recombines TRBV20-1 with TRBJ2-7, with 10 nucleotides matching TRBD2. The ends lost 4 bases at V and 0 bases at J; junction bases unmatched: 6. CDR3 size: 15 residues. Germline assignment: CDR1 DFQATT and CDR2 SNEGSKA (reference sequence). This chain's CDR3 is CSATASSGSSYEQYF. DNA for the CDR3: TGCAGTGCTACCGCCTCTAGCGGGAGCTCCTACGAGCAGTACTTC.